This T cell receptor (beta chain) is drawn from a study of cytomegalovirus exposure and HLA in healthy donors. Study-level information: Tens of millions of unique TCR sequences came from HLA-typed donors in an early release.

This CDR3 is built from 14 residues. Germline-derived CDR1 and CDR2 are MNHNS and SASEGT. The ends lost 5 bases at V and 7 bases at J; junction bases unmatched: 5. General study points: For most TCR beta V segments, an earlier analysis put the productive rate at about 90% or about 30% of the time.

Of note for this clone: Its specificity is not known.

PCR involved 60 Vbeta and 13 Jbeta primers. Authors' data handling: In a later analysis, of 70 million to 85 million unique beta chains, about 11 million appeared in at least two donors. Assay: immunoSEQ multiplex PCR; the TCRdb copy retains only in-frame clones and omits some. The V and J calls and clone size were taken over from that table, and D and trimming were inferred from the DNA. Found here are around 190,000 clones, about 88% of them singletons; the top ten hold around 0.31%. Everyone who donated was a healthy bone marrow donor. The sample taken for sequencing was PBMCs. J is TRBJ1-4 and V is TRBV6-1, with TRBD1 matching over 9 bases. The sequence came from a woman in her 30s in good health and CMV-seronegative. In DNA form, the CDR3 reads TGTGCCAGCAGTACCGGGACAGGGCGTGAAAAACTGTTTTTT. It is translated as CASSTGTGREKLFF.